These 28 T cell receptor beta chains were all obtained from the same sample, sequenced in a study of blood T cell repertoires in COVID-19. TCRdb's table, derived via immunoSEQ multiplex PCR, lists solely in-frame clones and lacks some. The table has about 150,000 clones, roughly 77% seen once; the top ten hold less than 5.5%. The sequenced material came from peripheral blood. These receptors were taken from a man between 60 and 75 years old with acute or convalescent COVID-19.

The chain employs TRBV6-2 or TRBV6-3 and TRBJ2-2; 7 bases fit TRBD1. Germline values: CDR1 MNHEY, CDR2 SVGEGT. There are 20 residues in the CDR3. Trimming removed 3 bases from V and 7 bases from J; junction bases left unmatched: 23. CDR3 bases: TGTGCCAGCAGTTATGTGGTATGGGGTGGGGGACAGTCTGGTAACGGGGAGCTGTTTTTT. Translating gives CASSYVVWGGGQSGNGELFF.

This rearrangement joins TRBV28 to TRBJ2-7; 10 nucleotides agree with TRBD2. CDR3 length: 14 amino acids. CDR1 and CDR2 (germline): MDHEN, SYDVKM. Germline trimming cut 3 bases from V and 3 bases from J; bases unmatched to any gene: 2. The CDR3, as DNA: TGTGCCAGCAGTTTTAGCGGGGGGAGCTACGAGCAGTACTTC. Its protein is CASSFSGGSYEQYF.

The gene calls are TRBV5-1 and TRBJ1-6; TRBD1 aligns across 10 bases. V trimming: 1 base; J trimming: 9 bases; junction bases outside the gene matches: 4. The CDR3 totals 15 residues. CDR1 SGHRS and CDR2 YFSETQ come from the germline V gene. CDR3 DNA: TGCGCCAGCAGCTTGTCCGGGACAGGGGTTTCACCCCTCCACTTT. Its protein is CASSLSGTGVSPLHF.

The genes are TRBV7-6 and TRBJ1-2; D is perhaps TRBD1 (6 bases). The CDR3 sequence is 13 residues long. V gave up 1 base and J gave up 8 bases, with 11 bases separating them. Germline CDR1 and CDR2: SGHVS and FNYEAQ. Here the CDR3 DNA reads TGTGCCAGCAGCTTAGACAGGGTCGGAGGCTACACCTTC. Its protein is CASSLDRVGGYTF.

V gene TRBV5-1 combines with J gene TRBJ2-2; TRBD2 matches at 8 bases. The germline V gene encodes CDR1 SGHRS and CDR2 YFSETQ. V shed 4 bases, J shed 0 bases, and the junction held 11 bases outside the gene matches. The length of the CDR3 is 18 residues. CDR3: CASSRRTLAETNTGELFF. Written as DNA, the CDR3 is TGCGCCAGCAGCCGCCGTACACTAGCGGAAACGAACACCGGGGAGCTGTTTTTT.

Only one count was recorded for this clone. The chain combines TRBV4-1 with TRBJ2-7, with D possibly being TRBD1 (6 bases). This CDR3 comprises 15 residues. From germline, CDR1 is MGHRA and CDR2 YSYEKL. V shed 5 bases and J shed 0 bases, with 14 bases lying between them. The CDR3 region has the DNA TGCGCCAGCAGCTGGGGACATGGGGCCTCCTACGAGCAGTACTTC. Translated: CASSWGHGASYEQYF.

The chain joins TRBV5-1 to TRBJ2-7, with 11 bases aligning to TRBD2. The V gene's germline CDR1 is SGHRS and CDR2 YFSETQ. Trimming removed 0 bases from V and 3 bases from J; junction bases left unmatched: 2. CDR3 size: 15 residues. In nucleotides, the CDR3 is TGCGCCAGCAGCTTGGTGACTAGCGGGATCTACGAGCAGTACTTC. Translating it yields CASSLVTSGIYEQYF.

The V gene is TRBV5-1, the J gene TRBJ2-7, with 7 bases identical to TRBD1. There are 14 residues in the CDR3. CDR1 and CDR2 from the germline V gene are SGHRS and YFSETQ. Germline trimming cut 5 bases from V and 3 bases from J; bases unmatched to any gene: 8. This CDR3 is CASSSPGQIYEQYF. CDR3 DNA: TGCGCCAGCAGTTCACCGGGACAGATCTACGAGCAGTACTTC. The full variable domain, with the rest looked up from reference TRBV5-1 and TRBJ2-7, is KAGVTQTPRYLIKTRGQQVTLSCSPISGHRSVSWYQQTPGQGLQFLFEYFSETQRNKGNFPGRFSGRQFSNSRSEMNVSTLELGDSALYLCASSSPGQIYEQYFGPGTRLTVT.

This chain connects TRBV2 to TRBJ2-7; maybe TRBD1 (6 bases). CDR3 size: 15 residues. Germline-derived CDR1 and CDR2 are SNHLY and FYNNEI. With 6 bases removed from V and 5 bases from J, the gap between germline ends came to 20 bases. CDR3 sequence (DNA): TGTGCCAGCAGCCTAACAGGGACCTTGTCTCACGAGCAGTACTTC. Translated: CASSLTGTLSHEQYF.

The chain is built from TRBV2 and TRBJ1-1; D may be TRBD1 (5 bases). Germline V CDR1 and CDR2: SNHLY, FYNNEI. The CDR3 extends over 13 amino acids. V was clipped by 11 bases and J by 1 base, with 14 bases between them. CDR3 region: CAGTRGENTEAFF. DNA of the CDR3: TGTGCCGGGACCCGCGGGGAGAACACTGAAGCTTTCTTT.

CDR3: CAWKGTGESGELFF. For the CDR3, the DNA is TGTGCCTGGAAGGGGACAGGGGAGTCCGGGGAGCTGTTTTTT. This chain connects TRBV30 to TRBJ2-2, with 10 bases lining up with TRBD1. The CDR3 extends over 14 amino acids. Unmatched junction bases numbered 5, after V lost 4 bases and J lost 6 bases. The germline CDR1 and CDR2 sequences are GTSNPN and SVGIG (reference sequence). Full variable domain (outside the CDR3, taken from reference TRBV30 and TRBJ2-2): SQTIHQWPATLVQPVGSPLSLECTVEGTSNPNLYWYRQAAGRGLQLLFYSVGIGQISSEVPQNLSASRPQDRQFILSSKKLLLSDSGFYLCAWKGTGESGELFFGEGSRLTVL.

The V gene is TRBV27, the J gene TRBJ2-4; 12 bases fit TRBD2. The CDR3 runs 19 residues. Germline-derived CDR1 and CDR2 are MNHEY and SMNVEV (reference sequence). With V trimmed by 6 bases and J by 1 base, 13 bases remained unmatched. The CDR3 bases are TGTGCCAGCAGGGCTAGCGGGAGGGAGAGTAGTTGGGCCAAAAACATTCAGTACTTC. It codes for CASRASGRESSWAKNIQYF.

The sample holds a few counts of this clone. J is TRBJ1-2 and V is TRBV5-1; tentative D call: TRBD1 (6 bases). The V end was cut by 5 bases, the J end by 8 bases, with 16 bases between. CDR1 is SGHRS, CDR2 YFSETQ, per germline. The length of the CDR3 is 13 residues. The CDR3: CASREQGSGGYTF. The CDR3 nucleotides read TGCGCCAGCAGAGAACAGGGATCTGGGGGCTACACCTTC.

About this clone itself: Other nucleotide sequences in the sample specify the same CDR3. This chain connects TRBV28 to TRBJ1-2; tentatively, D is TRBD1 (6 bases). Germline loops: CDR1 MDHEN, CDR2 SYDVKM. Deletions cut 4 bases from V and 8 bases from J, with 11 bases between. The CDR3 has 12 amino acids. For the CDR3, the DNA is TGTGCCAGCAGTTCACAGGGTATGGGCTACACCTTC. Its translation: CASSSQGMGYTF.

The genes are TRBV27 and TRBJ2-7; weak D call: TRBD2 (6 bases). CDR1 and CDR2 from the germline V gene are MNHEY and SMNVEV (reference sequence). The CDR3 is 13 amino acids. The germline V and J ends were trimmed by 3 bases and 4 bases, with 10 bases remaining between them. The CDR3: CASSLGAGYEQYF. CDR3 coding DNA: TGTGCCAGCAGTTTGGGTGCGGGGTACGAGCAGTACTTC.

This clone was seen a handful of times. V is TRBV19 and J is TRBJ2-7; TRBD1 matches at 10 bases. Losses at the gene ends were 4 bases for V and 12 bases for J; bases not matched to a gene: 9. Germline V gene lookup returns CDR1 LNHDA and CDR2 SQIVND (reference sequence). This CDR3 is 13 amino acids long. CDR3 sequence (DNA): TGTGCCAGTAGTACGAATAGGGGACAGGGGATGTACTTC. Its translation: CASSTNRGQGMYF.

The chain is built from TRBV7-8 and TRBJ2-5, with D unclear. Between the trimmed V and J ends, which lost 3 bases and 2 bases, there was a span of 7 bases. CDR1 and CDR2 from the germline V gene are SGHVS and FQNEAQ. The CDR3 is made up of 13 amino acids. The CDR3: CASSFSDQETQYF. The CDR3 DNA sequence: TGTGCCAGCAGCTTTAGTGATCAAGAGACCCAGTACTTC. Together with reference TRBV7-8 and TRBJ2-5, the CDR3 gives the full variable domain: GAGVSQSPRYKVAKRGQDVALRCDPISGHVSLFWYQQALGQGPEFLTYFQNEAQLDKSGLPSDRFFAERPEGSVSTLKIQRTQQEDSAVYLCASSFSDQETQYFGPGTRLLVL.

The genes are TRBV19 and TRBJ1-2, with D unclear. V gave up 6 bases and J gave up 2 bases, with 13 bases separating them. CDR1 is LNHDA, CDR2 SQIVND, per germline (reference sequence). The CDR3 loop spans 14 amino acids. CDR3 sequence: CASRDGSANYGYTF. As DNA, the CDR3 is TGTGCCAGTAGGGACGGGAGCGCCAACTATGGCTACACCTTC.

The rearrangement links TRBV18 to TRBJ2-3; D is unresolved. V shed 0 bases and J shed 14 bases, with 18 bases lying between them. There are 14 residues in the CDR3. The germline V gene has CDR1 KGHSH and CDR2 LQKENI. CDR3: CASSPPASRAVRYF. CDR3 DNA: TGTGCCAGCTCACCACCAGCGAGTAGAGCCGTGAGGTATTTT.

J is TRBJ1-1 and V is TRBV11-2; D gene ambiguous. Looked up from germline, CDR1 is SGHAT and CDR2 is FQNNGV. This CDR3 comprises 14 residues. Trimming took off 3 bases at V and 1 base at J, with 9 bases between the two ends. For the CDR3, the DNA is TGTGCCAGCAGCTTTCACACGGGGAACACTGAAGCTTTCTTT. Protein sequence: CASSFHTGNTEAFF.

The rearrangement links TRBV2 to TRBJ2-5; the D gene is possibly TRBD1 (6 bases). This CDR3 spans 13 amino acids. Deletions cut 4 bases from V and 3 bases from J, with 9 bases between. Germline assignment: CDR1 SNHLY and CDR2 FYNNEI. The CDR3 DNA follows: TGTGCCAGCAGTGTCAGGGGTGAAGAGACCCAGTACTTC. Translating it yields CASSVRGEETQYF.

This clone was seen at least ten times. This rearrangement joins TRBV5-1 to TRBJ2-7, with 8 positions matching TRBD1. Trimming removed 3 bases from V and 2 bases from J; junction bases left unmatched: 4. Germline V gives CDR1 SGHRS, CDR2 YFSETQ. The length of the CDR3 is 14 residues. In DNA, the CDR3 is TGCGCCAGCAGCTGGGACAGGAGTACCTACGAGCAGTACTTC. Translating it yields CASSWDRSTYEQYF.

The CDR3 here is CASSLLGATNEKLFF. DNA of the CDR3: TGTGCCAGCAGTTTACTCGGTGCAACTAATGAAAAACTGTTTTTT. The chain joins TRBV28 to TRBJ1-4; D ambiguous. The V and J ends lost 2 bases and 0 bases respectively, with 7 bases between them. This CDR3 contains 15 residues. From germline, CDR1 is MDHEN and CDR2 SYDVKM. Supplemented by reference TRBV28 and TRBJ1-4, the full variable domain reads DVKVTQSSRYLVKRTGEKVFLECVQDMDHENMFWYRQDPGLGLRLIYFSYDVKMKEKGDIPEGYSVSREKKERFSLILESASTNQTSMYLCASSLLGATNEKLFFGSGTQLSVL.

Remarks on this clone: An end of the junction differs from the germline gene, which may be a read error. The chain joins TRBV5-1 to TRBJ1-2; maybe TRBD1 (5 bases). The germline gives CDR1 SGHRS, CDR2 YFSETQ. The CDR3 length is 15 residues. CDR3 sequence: CASSLSGDPNYGYTF. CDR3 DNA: TGCGCCAGCAGCTTGTCGGGGGACCCTAATTATGGCTACACCTTC.

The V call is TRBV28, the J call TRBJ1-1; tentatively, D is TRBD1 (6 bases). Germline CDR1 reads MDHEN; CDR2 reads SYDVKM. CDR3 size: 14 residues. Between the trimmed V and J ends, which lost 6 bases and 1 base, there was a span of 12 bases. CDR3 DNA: TGTGCCAGCAGAACAGGACAGAAGAACACTGAAGCTTTCTTT. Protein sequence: CASRTGQKNTEAFF.

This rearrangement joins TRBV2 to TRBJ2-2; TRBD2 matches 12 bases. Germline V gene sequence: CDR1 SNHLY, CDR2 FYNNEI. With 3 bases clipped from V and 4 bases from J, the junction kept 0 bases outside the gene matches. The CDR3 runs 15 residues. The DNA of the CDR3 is TGTGCCAGCAGTGAGACTAGCGGGAGCACCGGGGAGCTGTTTTTT. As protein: CASSETSGSTGELFF.

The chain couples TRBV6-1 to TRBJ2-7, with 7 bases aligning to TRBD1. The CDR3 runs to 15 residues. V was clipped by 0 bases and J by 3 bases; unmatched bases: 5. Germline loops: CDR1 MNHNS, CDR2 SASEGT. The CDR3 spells CASSEARTGNYEQYF. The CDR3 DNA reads TGTGCCAGCAGTGAAGCTCGGACAGGCAACTACGAGCAGTACTTC.

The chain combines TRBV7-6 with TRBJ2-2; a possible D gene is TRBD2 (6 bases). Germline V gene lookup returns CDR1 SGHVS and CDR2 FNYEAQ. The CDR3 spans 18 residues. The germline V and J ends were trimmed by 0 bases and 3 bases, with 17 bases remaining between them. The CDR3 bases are TGTGCCAGCAGCTTAGCCATCACGGGAGATGCGTACACCGGGGAGCTGTTTTTT. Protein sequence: CASSLAITGDAYTGELFF.